The text below deals with one T cell receptor (beta chain). Antigen specificity is unknown. The V gene end was trimmed by 7 bases and the J gene end by 5 bases; junction bases not matched to a gene: 6. The CDR3 has 14 residues. Per the germline V gene, CDR1 is SGHAT and CDR2 is FQDESV (reference sequence). The sample comes from a study of vaccination effects on CD4 cells after COVID-19. Findings and limits, study-wide: Common cold coronavirus cross-reactivity was shown by only 1 of 255 vaccine-induced clones in healthy vaccinees. Marked clonal contraction of both clone types appeared late after vaccination. The study dataset contains few convalescent patients and includes no early post-infection timepoints.

Profiling relied on immunoSEQ multiplex PCR, and the TCRdb table lists in-frame clones only, not all of them. The sample has about 27,000 clones, 72% seen once. Before any sequencing was done, the ViraFEST assay used viral peptide pools to expand antigen-specific CD4+ T cells. Scientists isolated CD4+ T cells after an approximately 9-day culture period ended. Nucleocapsid antibody tests were negative, and the vaccine recipients had no prior SARS-CoV-2 infection. With roughly 9.5 ug/ml peptides and 10 IU/ml IL-2, some 2 million PBMC per well were cultured. The TCR comes from a human donor who received a COVID-19 vaccine. This material consisted of CD4+ T cells from PBMCs cultured with SARS-CoV-2 spike peptides, taken before COVID-19 vaccination. The chain is built from TRBV11-1 and TRBJ2-3; 10 positions match TRBD2. CDR3: CASKATSGEDTQYF. CDR3 DNA: TGTGCCAGCAAGGCCACTAGCGGGGAAGATACGCAGTATTTT.